Below, 21 T cell receptor beta chains from the same sample are listed, as sequenced in a study of blood T cells in healthy people across ages. Then a second PCR, running roughly 7 to 11 cycles, was carried out with a sample-barcoded 5' primer and a J-beta primer mix. TCRdb re-called the 5' RACE reads through MiXCR, storing one row per CDR3 protein. This sample has roughly 2 million distinct CDR3 sequences; 49% occur once, and the top ten carry less than 2.5%. Sequenced input: blood. These TCRs come from a woman between 35 and 50 years old in good health.

The chain recombines TRBV27 with TRBJ2-4; 7 bases fit TRBD1. The germline CDR1 and CDR2 sequences are MNHEY and SMNVEV (reference sequence). The CDR3 covers 17 residues. Trimming took 3 bases from V and 3 from J; bases not matched to a gene: 11. Here the CDR3 DNA reads TGTGCCAGCAGTTTTCGTCATCAGGGGGTTAACAAAAACATTCAGTACTTC. It specifies CASSFRHQGVNKNIQYF.

This clonotype was observed a handful of times. The chain couples TRBV28 to TRBJ2-7; a weak D match, TRBD1 (6 bases). The CDR3 has 14 amino acids. Germline values: CDR1 MDHEN, CDR2 SYDVKM. Trimming removed 6 bases at V and 3 bases at J, with 15 bases between. CDR3 nucleotide sequence: TGTGCCAGCAGCCCACTCAGGGGCCGCTACGAGCAGTACTTC. Amino acid sequence: CASSPLRGRYEQYF.

This clonotype was observed a handful of times. This rearrangement joins TRBV5-1 to TRBJ2-7; TRBD1 might be the D (6 bases). V lost 4 bases and J 3 bases, leaving 17 bases between the germline ends. CDR3 length: 15 amino acids. The germline V gene has CDR1 SGHRS and CDR2 YFSETQ. The CDR3 DNA follows: TGCGCCAGCAGCCCTGGGGACACCGGGCTCTACGAGCAGTACTTC. Translation gives CASSPGDTGLYEQYF.

This clonotype was found a few times. The V gene is TRBV5-1, the J gene TRBJ1-6; D is unclear. CDR1 is SGHRS, CDR2 YFSETQ, per germline. Trimming cost V 0 bases and J 4 bases, with 11 bases left between them. This CDR3 contains 16 residues. The CDR3 bases are TGCGCCAGCAGCTTGGACGGGAGAGCATATAATTCACCCCTCCACTTT. This translates into CASSLDGRAYNSPLHF.

This clonotype was found once. The chain joins TRBV27 to TRBJ2-4, with 9 bases aligning to TRBD2. TRBJ2-7 explains the end of the DNA better; the J call may be wrong. Germline lookup yields CDR1 MNHEY and CDR2 SMNVEV (reference sequence). This CDR3 contains 14 residues. CDR3: CASSLRLAGPEQYF. CDR3 in DNA: TGTGCCAGCAGTTTAAGGCTAGCGGGGCCCGAGCAGTACTTC.

The CDR3 loop reads CASSYITGDYGYTF. CDR3 bases: TGTGCCAGCAGTTATATCACAGGGGACTATGGCTACACCTTC. The chain recombines TRBV6-6 with TRBJ1-2, with 7 positions matching TRBD1. CDR3 length equals 14 residues. The germline V gene encodes CDR1 MNHNY and CDR2 SVGAGI (reference sequence). V lost 3 bases, J lost 3 bases, and 4 bases stayed unmatched.

As regards this clonotype: One end of the junction is discordant with germline, which a read error may explain. The chain recombines TRBV5-8 with TRBJ2-4, with D possibly being TRBD1 or TRBD2 (5 bases each). The J call may be in error: the DNA end matches TRBJ2-7 better. Germline V gene sequence: CDR1 SGHTS, CDR2 YDEGEE. This CDR3 region has 15 residues. In DNA form, the CDR3 reads TGTGCCAGCACCTTGGGGGTCAGGGTTAGCGACGAGCAGTACTTC. As protein: CASTLGVRVSDEQYF.

This rearrangement joins TRBV5-1 to TRBJ2-1; 8 nucleotides align to TRBD1. The germline V gene encodes CDR1 SGHRS and CDR2 YFSETQ. The CDR3 is 17 residues long. V was pared by 0 bases and J by 6 bases, with 11 bases of the junction left unmatched. The chain's CDR3 is CASSLGGDRSQINEQFF. DNA of the CDR3: TGCGCCAGCAGCTTGGGGGGGGACAGGTCCCAAATCAATGAGCAGTTCTTC.

The chain has TRBV29-1 and TRBJ2-7, with D possibly matching TRBD1 (6 bases). Trimming pared 5 bases from V and 1 base from J, leaving 9 bases between. The CDR3 length is 12 residues. The germline CDR1 and CDR2 sequences are SQVTM and ANQGSEA. The CDR3 nucleotides read TGCAGCGTTCGCAGGGGATCCTACGAGCAGTACTTC. It encodes CSVRRGSYEQYF.

J is TRBJ2-3 and V is TRBV21-1. TRBV21-1 is a pseudogene. The CDR3 is made up of 16 amino acids. The CDR3 loop is CASSKETFGRTDTQYF. CDR3 coding DNA: TGTGCCAGCAGCAAAGAGACCTTTGGACGCACAGATACGCAGTATTTT.

The rearrangement uses TRBV4-2 and TRBJ2-1; D not resolved. The ends were cut back, 0 bases at V and 8 bases at J, with 8 bases in the middle. CDR1 LGHNA and CDR2 YNFKEQ come from the germline V gene. This CDR3 has 13 amino acids. CDR3 in amino acids: CASSQETSYEQFF. The CDR3 nucleotides are TGTGCCAGCAGCCAAGAAACCTCCTATGAGCAGTTCTTC.

The rearrangement uses TRBV13 and TRBJ1-2; no clear D. There are 15 residues in the CDR3. V gave up 6 bases and J gave up 5 bases, with 19 bases separating them. The germline CDR1 and CDR2 sequences are PRHDT and FYEKMQ (reference sequence). The CDR3 loop reads CASRGPGFQGYGYTF. Here the CDR3 DNA reads TGTGCCAGCAGGGGCCCGGGATTCCAAGGTTATGGCTACACCTTC. The full variable domain, rest sourced from reference TRBV13 and TRBJ1-2, is AAGVIQSPRHLIKEKRETATLKCYPIPRHDTVYWYQQGPGQDPQFLISFYEKMQSDKGSIPDRFSAQQFSDYHSELNMSSLELGDSALYFCASRGPGFQGYGYTFGSGTRLTVV.

The chain combines TRBV7-9 with TRBJ1-2; D is ambiguous. V shed 4 bases and J shed 4 bases, with 13 bases lying between them. The CDR3 contains 14 residues. CDR1 is SEHNR, CDR2 FQNEAQ, per germline (reference sequence). The CDR3 spells CASSSDTFRYGYTF. In nucleotides, the CDR3 is TGTGCCAGCAGCTCCGACACTTTCCGCTATGGCTACACCTTC.

The sample holds many counts of this clonotype. The rearrangement uses TRBV7-2 and TRBJ2-3, with D unclear. V lost 3 bases to trimming and J lost 6 bases, with 7 bases between them. Germline assignment: CDR1 SGHTA and CDR2 FQGNSA. The CDR3 spans 12 residues. In DNA, the CDR3 is TGTGCCAGCAGCTTGTTTCGTGATACGCAGTATTTT. Protein: CASSLFRDTQYF.

The chain employs TRBV5-1 and TRBJ1-2; the D gene is possibly TRBD1 (5 bases). Germline CDR1 SGHRS, CDR2 YFSETQ. The length of the CDR3 is 14 residues. V gave up 0 bases and J gave up 7 bases, with 13 bases separating them. The CDR3 spells CASSLDVAGGGYTF. CDR3 DNA: TGCGCCAGCAGCTTGGATGTGGCCGGGGGTGGCTACACCTTC.

V usage is TRBV4-3 and J usage is TRBJ1-5, with a tentative D call TRBD1 (6 bases). Germline CDR1 reads LGHNA; CDR2 reads YSLEER. Trimming stripped 0 bases from V and 6 bases from J, with 12 bases between. This CDR3 has 15 residues. Here the CDR3 DNA reads TGCGCCAGCAGCCAAGATCCCGGGGGCAGTCAGCCCCAGCATTTT. It is translated as CASSQDPGGSQPQHF.

The chain is built from TRBV28 and TRBJ2-1, with a tentative D call TRBD1 (6 bases). This CDR3 contains 13 residues. From germline, CDR1 is MDHEN and CDR2 SYDVKM. V was shortened by 1 base and J by 8 bases, with 9 bases between the two germline ends. CDR3 loop: CASSLLGAHEQFF. In DNA form, the CDR3 reads TGTGCCAGCAGTTTATTGGGGGCCCATGAGCAGTTCTTC. The complete variable domain, with remaining parts taken from reference TRBV28 and TRBJ2-1, reads DVKVTQSSRYLVKRTGEKVFLECVQDMDHENMFWYRQDPGLGLRLIYFSYDVKMKEKGDIPEGYSVSREKKERFSLILESASTNQTSMYLCASSLLGAHEQFFGPGTRLTVL.

The V call is TRBV6-2 or TRBV6-3, the J call TRBJ2-5; TRBD2 is a possible D gene (7 bases). The V end was cut by 8 bases, the J end by 1 base, with 11 bases between. The CDR3 spans 13 residues. The germline V gene has CDR1 MNHEY and CDR2 SVGEGT. Here the CDR3 DNA reads TGTGCCAGCGAGGCGGGGGCCCAAGAGACCCAGTACTTC. Amino acid sequence: CASEAGAQETQYF.

The V gene is TRBV7-9, the J gene TRBJ1-2; a possible D gene is TRBD1 (6 bases). This CDR3 is built from 15 residues. The V gene lost 4 bases and the J gene lost 4 bases, with 16 bases spanning the gap. Germline values: CDR1 SEHNR, CDR2 FQNEAQ (reference sequence). The CDR3 DNA reads as TGTGCCAGCAGCTACTCAGGGGAGAGGGGCTATGGCTACACCTTC. Translating gives CASSYSGERGYGYTF. Together with reference TRBV7-9 and TRBJ1-2, the CDR3 gives the full variable domain: DTGVSQNPRHKITKRGQNVTFRCDPISEHNRLYWYRQTLGQGPEFLTYFQNEAQLEKSRLLSDRFSAERPKGSFSTLEIQRTEQGDSAMYLCASSYSGERGYGYTFGSGTRLTVV.

V usage is TRBV6-5 and J usage is TRBJ2-3; a possible D gene is TRBD2 (5 bases). This CDR3 is built from 15 residues. CDR1 and CDR2 (germline): MNHEY, SVGAGI. The V and J ends lost 6 bases and 1 base respectively, with 14 bases between them. CDR3: CASSKSDWRTDTQYF. Written as DNA, the CDR3 is TGTGCCAGCAGCAAATCGGACTGGCGCACAGATACGCAGTATTTT.

This clonotype was seen more than once but under ten times. The chain couples TRBV7-2 to TRBJ1-6; TRBD1 aligns across 11 bases. Germline V gene sequence: CDR1 SGHTA, CDR2 FQGNSA. Trimming took 7 bases from V and 6 from J; bases not matched to a gene: 8. This CDR3 contains 16 residues. CDR3 nucleotide sequence: TGTGCCAGCATCACTACCGGGACAGGGGGTAATTCACCCCTCCACTTT. Amino acid sequence: CASITTGTGGNSPLHF.